Below, 6 T cell receptor beta chains from the same sample are listed, as sequenced in a study of blood T cell repertoires in COVID-19. The data were produced by immunoSEQ multiplex PCR, yet TCRdb's version contains in-frame clones alone and is incomplete. The sample shows over 150,000 clones, roughly four fifths of them seen only once. The sample comprised peripheral blood. The source of these receptors is a woman aged 55-69 years with acute or convalescent COVID-19.

The chain couples TRBV28 to TRBJ1-1; the D gene is possibly TRBD1 (6 bases). Trimming removed 8 bases at V and 11 bases at J, with 9 bases between. The CDR3 totals 9 residues. Germline V gene data show CDR1 as MDHEN and CDR2 as SYDVKM. The CDR3 reads CASGRGAFF. CDR3 coding DNA: TGTGCCAGCGGTAGGGGGGCTTTCTTT.

This chain connects TRBV11-2 to TRBJ1-2; D not certain. The germline gives CDR1 SGHAT, CDR2 FQNNGV. The CDR3 runs 13 residues. Trimming stripped 1 base from V and 4 bases from J, with 7 bases between. The CDR3 nucleotides read TGTGCCAGCAGCTTAGCGGGGAGCTATGGCTACACCTTC. As protein: CASSLAGSYGYTF.

This chain connects TRBV4-1 to TRBJ1-2; 7 positions agree with TRBD1. J gave up 3 bases and V 5 bases, and 12 bases lay outside the gene matches. Germline values: CDR1 MGHRA, CDR2 YSYEKL. CDR3 size: 16 residues. The DNA for the CDR3 is TGCGCCAGCAGCTCCGGACAGGCCGGGGGCTACTATGGCTACACCTTC. This encodes CASSSGQAGGYYGYTF.

V is TRBV5-1 and J is TRBJ2-1, with 10 nucleotides matching TRBD2. This CDR3 has 14 amino acids. The V and J ends lost 5 bases and 9 bases, in that order; junction bases with no gene match: 8. Germline assignment: CDR1 SGHRS and CDR2 YFSETQ. The CDR3 reads CASRDSSGGGEQFF. In DNA, the CDR3 is TGCGCCAGCAGGGATTCTAGCGGGGGAGGTGAGCAGTTCTTC.

This clone was seen only once. J is TRBJ1-2 and V is TRBV14; no reliable D call. CDR3 length: 14 residues. Trimming stripped 3 bases from V and 1 base from J, with 9 bases between. Germline-derived CDR1 and CDR2 are SGHDN and FVKESK. CDR3 region: CASSQAGINYGYTF. The CDR3 coding sequence is TGTGCCAGCAGCCAGGCCGGGATTAACTATGGCTACACCTTC.

V is TRBV3-1 (or the pseudogene TRBV3-2) and J is TRBJ2-7, with TRBD2 matching 10 bases. CDR3 length equals 14 residues. The trim removed 5 bases at V and 3 bases at J, leaving 4 bases unmatched. CDR1 and CDR2 from the germline V gene are LGHDT and YNNKEL (reference sequence). The DNA of the CDR3 is TGTGCCAGCAGCTACCGGACTAGCGGCTACGAGCAGTACTTC. This codes for CASSYRTSGYEQYF.